This is a list of T cell receptor beta chains from one sample in a study of blood T cells in healthy people across ages. TCRdb itself ran the 5' RACE reads through MiXCR, one entry per CDR3 protein. The profile shows some 1.6 million distinct CDR3 sequences, about 32% of them singletons. The sequenced sample consisted of blood. These receptors were taken from a woman aged 25-40 years in good health. Both conserved end residues are part of each CDR3. The D gene is left open where the match is weak. The listing skips clone size in some rows; elsewhere it reads once, few, many or a size class.

>many|TRBV20-1|.|13|TRBJ2-4
TGCAGTGTTGAGCCTAGCTGGGTTAACATTCAGTACTTC
CSVEPSWVNIQYF
>.|TRBV7-2|TRBD1|13|TRBJ1-2
TGTGCCAGCAGCTTTCAGGGGGCAAGTGGCTACACCTTC
CASSFQGASGYTF
>few|TRBV20-1|TRBD2|15|TRBJ2-5
TGCAGTGCTGGACGGGACTACGTGTACCAAGAGACCCAGTACTTC
CSAGRDYVYQETQYF
>.|TRBV5-5|.|13|TRBJ2-7
TGTGCCAGCAGCTGGACACTCTCCTACGAGCAGTACTTC
CASSWTLSYEQYF
>many|TRBV5-1|.|14|TRBJ2-1
TGCGCCAGCAGCTTGTCAGGAGCGTACGATGAGCAGTTCTTC
CASSLSGAYDEQFF
>.|TRBV20-1|.|15|TRBJ1-6
TGCAGTGCCCCCCGGGGCCGGGGGGATAATTCACCCCTCCACTTT
CSAPRGRGDNSPLHF
>.|TRBV20-1|.|15|TRBJ2-1
TGCAGTGCTAGAGCTGGTGCGGGAACATACAATGAGCAGTTCTTC
CSARAGAGTYNEQFF
>many|TRBV20-1|TRBD2|13|TRBJ2-7
TGCAGTGCTAGGCTAGCGGGGATTTACGAGCAGTACTTC
CSARLAGIYEQYF
>.|TRBV6-5|.|14|TRBJ1-2
TGTGCCAGCAGTTACGGGAGGGAGAACTATGGCTACACCTTC
CASSYGRENYGYTF
>.|TRBV10-3|TRBD2|17|TRBJ2-1
TGTGCCATCAGTGGAGAGGTAGCGGGGAGGTTGAACAATGAGCAGTTCTTC
CAISGEVAGRLNNEQFF
>.|TRBV7-9|.|14|TRBJ2-7
TGTGCCAGCAGCTTAGGTATTAGCGGAGATGAGCAGTACTTC
CASSLGISGDEQYF
>.|TRBV7-8|.|14|TRBJ2-7
TGTGCCACCCTCGAGCAGGGGATGGGTGGGGAGCAGTACTTC
CATLEQGMGGEQYF
>many|TRBV7-6|TRBD2|14|TRBJ2-5
TGTGCCAGCAGCCGACTAGCGGGAGGGGAGACCCAGTACTTC
CASSRLAGGETQYF
>.|TRBV20-1|.|16|TRBJ2-5
TGCAGTGCTAGAGATCAAGGACCCATCGTAGACGAGACCCAGTACTTC
CSARDQGPIVDETQYF
>few|TRBV5-1|TRBD2|16|TRBJ2-5
TGCGCCAGCAGCTTGGATGCTAGCGGGGAGCAAGAGACCCAGTACTTC
CASSLDASGEQETQYF
>few|TRBV28|.|13|TRBJ2-7
TGTGCCAGCAGCCCCTTCCGATCCTACGAGCAGTACTTC
CASSPFRSYEQYF
>few|TRBV12-3/TRBV12-4|.|14|TRBJ1-1
TGTGCCAGCAGTTTAAGGGCGCGGGGCACTGAAGCTTTCTTT
CASSLRARGTEAFF
>.|TRBV30|TRBD1|14|TRBJ1-2
TGTGCCTGGAGTAGGGACAGCGGCAACTATGGCTACACCTTC
CAWSRDSGNYGYTF
>.|TRBV27|.|13|TRBJ2-7
TGTGCCAGCAAGGTTGTAACCTCCTACGAGCAGTACTTC
CASKVVTSYEQYF
>many|TRBV9|.|19|TRBJ2-1
TGTGCCAGCAGCGTAGACGCGGGGGCTGTAAGCCGACCCTACAATGAGCAGTTCTTC
CASSVDAGAVSRPYNEQFF
>many|TRBV25-1|.|16|TRBJ2-3
TGTGCCAGCAGTGAATCCACGGGAGCCCACACAGATACGCAGTATTTT
CASSESTGAHTDTQYF
>.|TRBV10-3|TRBD1|12|TRBJ1-2
TGTGCCATCAGTGGGACAGGGTATGGCTACACCTTC
CAISGTGYGYTF
>.|TRBV5-5|.|19|TRBJ1-6
TGTGCCAGCAGCTTTGGGGGCCGCCCATCTGGGTCCTATAATTCACCCCTCCACTTT
CASSFGGRPSGSYNSPLHF
>.|TRBV7-2|.|15|TRBJ2-3
TGTGCCAGCAGAAGGCAGCTTTCTAGCACAGATACGCAGTATTTT
CASRRQLSSTDTQYF
>few|TRBV10-1|.|13|TRBJ2-6
TGCGCCACATCCCCGATCGGGGCCAACGTCCTGACTTTC
CATSPIGANVLTF
>.|TRBV20-1|.|14|TRBJ1-6
TGCAGTGCTAGGACGGGAGGGAATAATTCACCCCTCCACTTT
CSARTGGNNSPLHF
>.|TRBV2|TRBD2|17|TRBJ2-1
TGTGCCAGCAGTGAAGAGGCGGGAGGGCCGCGTGGTAATGAGCAGTTCTTC
CASSEEAGGPRGNEQFF
>.|TRBV5-1|.|16|TRBJ2-5
TGCGCCAGCAGCTTGTGGGTCAACCAAATTCAAGAGACCCAGTACTTC
CASSLWVNQIQETQYF
>few|TRBV12-3/TRBV12-4|TRBD1|16|TRBJ1-3
TGTGCCAGCAGTTCCGGGACAGGGGGTTCTGGAAACACCATATATTTT
CASSSGTGGSGNTIYF
>.|TRBV5-4|.|17|TRBJ2-6
TGTGCCGGCAGCTTCGGCAGGGGCCCTTCTGGGGCCAACGTCCTGACTTTC
CAGSFGRGPSGANVLTF
>.|TRBV11-2|TRBD2|17|TRBJ2-5
TGTGCCAGCAGCTTTATGAGGCCTAGCGGGAAACAAGAGACCCAGTACTTC
CASSFMRPSGKQETQYF
>once|TRBV3-1|.|13|TRBJ1-2
TGTGCCAGCAGCCTCACGTTGAACTATGGCTACACCTTC
CASSLTLNYGYTF
>.|TRBV29-1|.|15|TRBJ1-1
TGCAGCGTTTTGCCCCTAGGGGGAATGAACACTGAAGCTTTCTTT
CSVLPLGGMNTEAFF
>.|TRBV20-1|TRBD1|15|TRBJ1-1
TGCAGTGCTAGACCGGGACAGGGAGGGGGAACTGAAGCTTTCTTT
CSARPGQGGGTEAFF
>many|TRBV20-1|TRBD2|13|TRBJ2-5
TGCAGTGCCTTGCGGGGGTCCCAAGAGACCCAGTACTTC
CSALRGSQETQYF
>once|TRBV11-2|TRBD1|13|TRBJ1-1
TGTGCCAGCAGCCAAAAACAGGGGGCTGAAGCTTTCTTT
CASSQKQGAEAFF
>.|TRBV12-3/TRBV12-4|.|16|TRBJ2-3
TGTGCCAGCAGTTTAAGGCTAGCAGTGAGCGCAGATACGGAGTATTTT
CASSLRLAVSADTEYF
>.|TRBV27|.|13|TRBJ1-1
TGTGCCAGCAGTAGCACAGTGAGCACTGAAGCTTTCTTT
CASSSTVSTEAFF
>few|TRBV7-2|.|14|TRBJ2-5
TGTGCCAGCAGCTTAGTTTACGGTGAGGAGACCCAGTACTTC
CASSLVYGEETQYF
>few|TRBV7-2|.|14|TRBJ2-1
TGTGCCAGCAGCTTAACATCCATTAGCAATGAGCAGTTCTTC
CASSLTSISNEQFF
>few|TRBV28|TRBD1|15|TRBJ1-2
TGTGCCAGCAGTTTATCAGGAAGGGGACAGTATGGCTACACCTTC
CASSLSGRGQYGYTF
>.|TRBV6-1|.|16|TRBJ2-7
TGTGCCAGCAGTGATTGGTTGACGGCAGTTAAATACGAGCAGTACTTC
CASSDWLTAVKYEQYF
>few|TRBV7-9|.|13|TRBJ2-7
TGTGCCAGCAGCGATGTGAGGGCATCCGAGCAGTACTTC
CASSDVRASEQYF
>.|TRBV28|.|16|TRBJ2-1
TGTGCCAGCAGCAACTTAAGTTTCGGGGTAAACAATGAGCAGTTCTTC
CASSNLSFGVNNEQFF
>few|TRBV12-3/TRBV12-4|.|15|TRBJ2-3
TGTGCCAGCAGTTTAATACAGGGACCCACAGATACGCAGTATTTT
CASSLIQGPTDTQYF
>few|TRBV18|.|13|TRBJ1-2
TGTGCCAGCTCCCCACCCGGAATCTATGGCTACACCTTC
CASSPPGIYGYTF
>.|TRBV27|TRBD1|15|TRBJ2-1
TGTGCCAGCAGAACCGGGACAGGGGGCGCGTGGAAGCAGTTCTTC
CASRTGTGGAWKQFF
>few|TRBV27|TRBD2|19|TRBJ2-2
TGTGCCAGCAGTTCATATAGCGGGAGGGCCTTCTCTCGAGCCGGGGAGCTGTTTTTT
CASSSYSGRAFSRAGELFF
>.|TRBV7-6|.|16|TRBJ1-5
TGTGCCAGCAGCTTAGGGAATCCCGGATGGGATCAGCCCCAGCATTTT
CASSLGNPGWDQPQHF
>.|TRBV7-9|.|16|TRBJ1-4
TGTACCAGCAGCTATTGGACAGATCCGACTAATGAAAAACTGTTTTTT
CTSSYWTDPTNEKLFF
>few|TRBV20-1|TRBD1|14|TRBJ2-3
TGCAGTGCTACAGGACAGGGAAGCACAGATACGCAGTATTTT
CSATGQGSTDTQYF